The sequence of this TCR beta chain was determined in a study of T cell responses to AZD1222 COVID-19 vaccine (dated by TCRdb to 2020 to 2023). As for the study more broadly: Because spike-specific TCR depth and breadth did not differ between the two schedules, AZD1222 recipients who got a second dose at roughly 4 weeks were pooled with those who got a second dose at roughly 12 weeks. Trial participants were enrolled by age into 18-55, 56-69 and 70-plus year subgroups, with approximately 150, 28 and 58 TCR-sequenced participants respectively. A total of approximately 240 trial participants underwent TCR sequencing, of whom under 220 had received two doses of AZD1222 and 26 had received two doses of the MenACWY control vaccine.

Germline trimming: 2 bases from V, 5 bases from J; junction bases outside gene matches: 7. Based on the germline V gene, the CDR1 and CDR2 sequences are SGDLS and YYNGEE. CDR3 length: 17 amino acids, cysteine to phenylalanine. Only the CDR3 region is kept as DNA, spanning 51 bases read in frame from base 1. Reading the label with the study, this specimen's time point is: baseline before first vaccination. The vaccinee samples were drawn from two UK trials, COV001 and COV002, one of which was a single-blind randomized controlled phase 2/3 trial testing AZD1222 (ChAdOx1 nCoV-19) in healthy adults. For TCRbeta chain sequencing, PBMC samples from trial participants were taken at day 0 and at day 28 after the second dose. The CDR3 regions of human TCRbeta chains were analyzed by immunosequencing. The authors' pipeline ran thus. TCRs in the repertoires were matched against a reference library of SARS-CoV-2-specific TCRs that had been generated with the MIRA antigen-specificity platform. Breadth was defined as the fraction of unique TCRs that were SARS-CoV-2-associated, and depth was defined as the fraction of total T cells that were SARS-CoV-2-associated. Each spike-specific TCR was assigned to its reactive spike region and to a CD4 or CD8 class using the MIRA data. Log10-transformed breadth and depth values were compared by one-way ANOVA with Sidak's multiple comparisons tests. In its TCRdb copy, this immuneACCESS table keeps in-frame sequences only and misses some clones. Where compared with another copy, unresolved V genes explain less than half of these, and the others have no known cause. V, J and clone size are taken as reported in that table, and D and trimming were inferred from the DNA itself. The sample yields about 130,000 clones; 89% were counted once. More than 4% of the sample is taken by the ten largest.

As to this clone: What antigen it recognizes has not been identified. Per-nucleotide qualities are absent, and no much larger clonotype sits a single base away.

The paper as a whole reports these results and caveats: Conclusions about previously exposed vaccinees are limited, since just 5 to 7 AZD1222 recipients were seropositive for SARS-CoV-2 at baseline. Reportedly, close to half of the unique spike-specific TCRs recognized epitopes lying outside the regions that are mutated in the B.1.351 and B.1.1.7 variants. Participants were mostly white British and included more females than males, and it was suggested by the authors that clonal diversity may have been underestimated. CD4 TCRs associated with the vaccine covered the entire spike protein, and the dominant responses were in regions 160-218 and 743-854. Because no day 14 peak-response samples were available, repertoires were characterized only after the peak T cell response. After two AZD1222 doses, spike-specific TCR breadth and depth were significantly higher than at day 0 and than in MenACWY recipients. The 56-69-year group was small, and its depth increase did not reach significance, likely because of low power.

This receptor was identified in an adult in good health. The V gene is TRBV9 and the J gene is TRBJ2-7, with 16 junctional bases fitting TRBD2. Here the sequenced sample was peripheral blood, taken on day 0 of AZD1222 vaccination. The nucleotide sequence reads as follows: TGTGCCAGCAGCGTGGGACTAGCGGGAGGGCCTTTCCACGAGCAGTACTTC. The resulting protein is CASSVGLAGGPFHEQYF.